This TCR beta chain was sequenced in a study of T cell responses to AZD1222 COVID-19 vaccine. Study results and caveats: Dominant at 160-218 and 743-854, vaccine-associated CD4 TCRs also spanned spike. Clonal diversity was possibly underestimated; the donors were predominantly white British and more often female.

The protocol was immunoSEQ multiplex PCR, while the TCRdb copy is restricted to in-frame clones and leaves out a portion. The sample lists some 130,000 clones; approximately 86% were seen once. Worth noting for this clone: Its antigen is as yet unknown.

V was clipped by 2 bases and J by 6 bases, with 10 bases between them. The CDR3 extends over 14 amino acids. CDR1 and CDR2 from the germline V gene are LNHNV and YYDKDF (reference sequence). The chain combines TRBV15 with TRBJ2-2; D may be TRBD1 or TRBD2 (6 bases each). Source: peripheral blood, taken 28 days after the second AZD1222 dose. The TCR sequence derives from an adult who received the AZD1222 COVID-19 vaccine. CDR3 nucleotides: TGTGCCACCAGCAGAATCCGGGGGCCCGGGGAGCTGTTTTTT. Protein: CATSRIRGPGELFF. Full variable domain (remainder filled in from reference TRBV15 and TRBJ2-2): DAMVIQNPRYQVTQFGKPVTLSCSQTLNHNVMYWYQQKSSQAPKLLFHYYDKDFNNEADTPDNFQSRRPNTSFCFLDIRSPGLGDTAMYLCATSRIRGPGELFFGEGSRLTVL.